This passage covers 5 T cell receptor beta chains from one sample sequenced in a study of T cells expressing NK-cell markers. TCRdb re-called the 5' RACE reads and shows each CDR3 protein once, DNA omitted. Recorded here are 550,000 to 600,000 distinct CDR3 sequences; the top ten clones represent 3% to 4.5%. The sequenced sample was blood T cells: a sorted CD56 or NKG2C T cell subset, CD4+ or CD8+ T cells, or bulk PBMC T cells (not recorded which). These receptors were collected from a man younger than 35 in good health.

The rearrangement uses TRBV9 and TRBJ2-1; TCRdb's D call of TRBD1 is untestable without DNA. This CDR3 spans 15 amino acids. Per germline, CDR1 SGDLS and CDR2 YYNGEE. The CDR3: CASRVSGGVNNEQFF.

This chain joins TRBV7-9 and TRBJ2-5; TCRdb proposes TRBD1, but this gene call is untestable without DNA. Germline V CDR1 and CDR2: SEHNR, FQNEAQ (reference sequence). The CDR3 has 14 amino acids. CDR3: CASSLTGSRETQYF.

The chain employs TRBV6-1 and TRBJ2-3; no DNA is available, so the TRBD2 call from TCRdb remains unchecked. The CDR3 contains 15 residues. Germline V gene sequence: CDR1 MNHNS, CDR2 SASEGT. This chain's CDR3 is CASSLSGRDTDTQYF.

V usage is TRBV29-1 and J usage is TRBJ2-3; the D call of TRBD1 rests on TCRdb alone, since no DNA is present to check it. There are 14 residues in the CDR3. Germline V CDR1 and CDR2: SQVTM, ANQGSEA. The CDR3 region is CSVEWGNAADTQYF.

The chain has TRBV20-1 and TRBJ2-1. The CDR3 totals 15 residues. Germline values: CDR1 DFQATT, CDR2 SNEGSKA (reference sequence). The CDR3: CSADARGATYNEQFF.